This T cell receptor beta chain emerged from a study of lymphopenia after photon versus proton radiotherapy. Study findings and constraints: Photon-treated patients lost naive T cells and TCR diversity; proton-treated stayed stable. Post-nadir diversity loss with photons came from oligoclonal expansion, particularly CD8+ Temra cells. Post-nadir TCR diversity decline inversely tracked overall survival among those who died. Only patients who died were analyzed for survival; proton advantage is unproven.

The germline gives CDR1 SQVTM, CDR2 ANQGSEA. V gave up 7 bases and J gave up 1 base, with 13 bases separating them. This CDR3 region has 13 residues. About this clone: Its target is not known.

Some clones are missing from TCRdb's copy, which holds only in-frame ones; the method was immunoSEQ multiplex PCR. The sample holds fewer than 35,000 clones; 89% are singletons and the top ten take 6% to 8.5%. The genes are TRBV29-1 and TRBJ1-1, with D possibly being TRBD1 (5 bases). This TCR was recovered from a woman in her seventies with pancreatic cancer. Some clones in this sample may be carry-over from other donors' samples. The sample here was peripheral blood, taken from a patient treated with proton-based radiotherapy. The CDR3 DNA sequence: TGCAGCGCCAGACAGCAATCGAACACTGAAGCTTTCTTT. Amino acids: CSARQQSNTEAFF.